These 20 T cell receptor beta chains share one sample of origin, sequenced in a study of vaccination and CD4 T cells after COVID-19. The Oncomine TCR Beta short-read assay generated sequence data from the DNA of cultured CD4+ T cells. TCRdb reprocessed the PCR reads via MiXCR and lists one record per CDR3 protein. Among tens of thousands of distinct CDR3 sequences, less than 50% were seen once, and the ten largest hold about 5%. Their specific antigens are unknown. Treatment noted: roughly 10-day PBMC culture with coronavirus spike peptide pools or control peptides (ViraFEST assay). Specimen: CD4+ T cells from blood, cultured in vitro. These receptors were obtained from a human donor who had recovered from COVID-19.

In its sample, this clonotype was seen a few times. The V gene is TRBV7-8, the J gene TRBJ1-2; maybe TRBD1 (6 bases). CDR3 length equals 15 residues. Germline values: CDR1 SGHVS, CDR2 FQNEAQ. V dropped 1 base and J dropped 5 bases, with 14 bases sitting between them. In DNA, the CDR3 is TGTGCCAGCAGCTTAGATGTAATGGGGACATATGGCTACACCTTC. It codes for CASSLDVMGTYGYTF.

Written as DNA, the CDR3 is TGTGCCAGCACCCTTCTCAATGGGGGCTATGCTTTCTTT. This encodes CASTLLNGGYAFF. V usage is TRBV6-2 or TRBV6-3 and J usage is TRBJ1-1, with a weak D call TRBD1 (6 bases). V was shortened by 7 bases and J by 11 bases, with 20 bases between the two germline ends. The length of the CDR3 is 13 residues. CDR1 MNHEY and CDR2 SVGEGT come from the germline V gene.

In DNA, the CDR3 is TGTGCCAGCAGGAAGGAGACCCAGTACTTC. Translating it yields CASRKETQYF. V is TRBV6-2 or TRBV6-3 and J is TRBJ2-5; no clear D gene. Germline V lookup: CDR1 MNHEY, CDR2 SVGEGT. Trimming took off 6 bases at V and 5 bases at J, with 4 bases between the two ends. The CDR3 contains 10 residues.

This chain uses TRBV5-1 with TRBJ1-1; 7 bases line up with TRBD1. CDR1 and CDR2 (germline): SGHRS, YFSETQ. J lost 5 bases, V lost 0 bases, and 10 bases had no gene match. The CDR3 totals 16 residues. CDR3 sequence reads: CASSLGGTVWETEAFF. CDR3 DNA sequence: TGCGCCAGCAGCTTGGGGGGGACAGTTTGGGAAACTGAAGCTTTCTTT.

V is TRBV5-1 and J is TRBJ1-2, with D possibly being TRBD1 (5 bases). V was shortened by 7 bases and J by 2 bases, with 18 bases between the two germline ends. The CDR3 runs 15 residues. Germline CDR1 and CDR2: SGHRS and YFSETQ. The CDR3 DNA reads as TGCGCCAGCGCGTTATCGACAGAAACCAACTATGGCTACACCTTC. It translates to CASALSTETNYGYTF.

This chain connects TRBV20-1 to TRBJ1-1; 7 bases map to TRBD1. Losses at the gene ends were 6 bases for V and 1 base for J; bases not matched to a gene: 8. This CDR3 spans 14 amino acids. Per the germline V gene, CDR1 is DFQATT and CDR2 is SNEGSKA (reference sequence). The CDR3 sequence is CSATRGPGNTEAFF. In DNA form, the CDR3 reads TGCAGTGCGACTAGGGGGCCTGGGAACACTGAAGCTTTCTTT.

This clonotype has more than one count but fewer than ten. The rearrangement links TRBV5-1 to TRBJ1-1; TRBD1 might be the D (5 bases). V was pared by 1 base and J by 2 bases, with 9 bases between. There are 14 residues in the CDR3. The germline V gene encodes CDR1 SGHRS and CDR2 YFSETQ. DNA for the CDR3: TGCGCCAGCAGCTTGACAGGCGACAACACTGAAGCTTTCTTT. This gives the protein CASSLTGDNTEAFF.

The chain has TRBV6-2 or TRBV6-3 and TRBJ2-2; no firm D call. The CDR3 contains 14 residues. V was shortened by 5 bases and J by 5 bases, with 12 bases between the two germline ends. From germline, CDR1 is MNHEY and CDR2 SVGEGT. DNA of the CDR3: TGTGCCAGCAGTCGTAATCCTACAACCGGGGAGCTGTTTTTT. Encoded protein: CASSRNPTTGELFF.

The chain is built from TRBV4-1 and TRBJ2-7; 10 bases map to TRBD1. With V trimmed by 4 bases and J by 1 base, 1 base remained unmatched. Germline values: CDR1 MGHRA, CDR2 YSYEKL. The CDR3 length is 14 residues. The CDR3 sequence: CASSLDRGSYEQYF. The CDR3 DNA is TGCGCCAGCAGCCTGGACAGGGGGTCCTACGAGCAGTACTTC.

The chain couples TRBV3-1 to TRBJ2-7, with a possible D match to TRBD1 (7 bases). V lost 4 bases, J lost 4 bases, and 14 bases lay in between. The CDR3 length is 14 residues. Germline V gene lookup returns CDR1 LGHDT and CDR2 YNNKEL (reference sequence). CDR3 sequence (DNA): TGTGCCAGCAGCCTCTCCTCAGGGGGGTACGAGCAGTACTTC. Its translation is CASSLSSGGYEQYF.

This rearrangement joins TRBV24-1 to TRBJ2-7; D perhaps matches TRBD2 (6 bases). The CDR3 spans 13 residues. From germline, CDR1 is KGHDR and CDR2 SFDVKD. V was clipped by 4 bases and J by 5 bases, with 11 bases between them. CDR3 region: CATSEGTSDEQYF. The CDR3, as DNA: TGTGCCACCAGTGAAGGGACTTCTGACGAGCAGTACTTC.

This clonotype was detected only a few times. This sequence joins TRBV6-2 or TRBV6-3 and TRBJ2-7; D is uncertain. The V gene's germline CDR1 is MNHEY and CDR2 SVGEGT. CDR3 length: 15 residues. With 2 bases removed from V and 1 base from J, the gap between germline ends came to 12 bases. Here the CDR3 DNA reads TGTGCCAGCAGTTACCCGGAACAGAATTCCTACGAGCAGTACTTC. Translated: CASSYPEQNSYEQYF.

The V gene is TRBV19, the J gene TRBJ1-3, with 8 positions matching TRBD1. Germline-derived CDR1 and CDR2 are LNHDA and SQIVND (reference sequence). The CDR3 runs to 17 residues. The junction had 9 bases not matched to a gene; V was cut back by 5 bases and J by 0 bases. This CDR3 reads CASSSRDRYSSGNTIYF. The CDR3 coding sequence is TGTGCCAGTAGTTCCCGGGACAGGTACAGCTCTGGAAACACCATATATTTT.

This chain joins TRBV6-5 and TRBJ1-1; no clear D gene. Germline-derived CDR1 and CDR2 are MNHEY and SVGAGI. This CDR3 has 12 residues. V was pared by 2 bases and J by 3 bases, with 4 bases between. In nucleotides, the CDR3 is TGTGCCAGCAGTTACGGGGACACTGAAGCTTTCTTT. Translated: CASSYGDTEAFF.

The rearrangement joins TRBV12-3 or TRBV12-4 to TRBJ2-2; 9 nucleotides match TRBD1. CDR3 length: 17 amino acids. V shed 9 bases and J 8 bases; nucleotides not matched to a gene: 19. The CDR3 DNA reads as TGTGCCAGTTCTAGCTTCGGGACAGGGACGATCTCGGGGGAGCTGTTTTTT. This encodes CASSSFGTGTISGELFF.

This clonotype was counted a few times. V is TRBV6-1 and J is TRBJ1-1; D possibly corresponds to TRBD1 (5 bases). Trimming cost V 2 bases and J 13 bases, with 14 bases left between them. Germline assignment: CDR1 MNHNS and CDR2 SASEGT. CDR3 length equals 12 residues. The CDR3 spells CASSEFKLGGFF. DNA of the CDR3: TGTGCCAGCAGTGAATTTAAGCTGGGGGGTTTCTTT.

The chain is built from TRBV7-2 and TRBJ2-1; D gene unclear. With 3 bases removed from V and 0 bases from J, the gap between germline ends came to 9 bases. Germline CDR1 reads SGHTA; CDR2 reads FQGNSA. The CDR3 runs 15 residues. CDR3 bases: TGTGCCAGCAGCTTTAAGGATTCCTCCTACAATGAGCAGTTCTTC. The encoded protein is CASSFKDSSYNEQFF. The whole variable domain, filled in from reference TRBV7-2 and TRBJ2-1, reads GAGVSQSPSNKVTEKGKDVELRCDPISGHTALYWYRQSLGQGLEFLIYFQGNSAPDKSGLPSDRFSAERTGGSVSTLTIQRTQQEDSAVYLCASSFKDSSYNEQFFGPGTRLTVL.

V is TRBV20-1 and J is TRBJ2-1, with D uncertain. Germline-derived CDR1 and CDR2 are DFQATT and SNEGSKA (reference sequence). The CDR3 consists of 13 residues. Between the trimmed V and J ends, which lost 1 base and 5 bases, there was a span of 9 bases. CDR3 region: CSARVPSHNEQFF. CDR3 nucleotide sequence: TGCAGTGCTAGAGTACCCTCACACAATGAGCAGTTCTTC.

This clonotype occurred a few times. The rearrangement links TRBV30 to TRBJ2-2; 7 bases agree with TRBD2. This CDR3 has 12 residues. V dropped 4 bases and J dropped 6; count of bases not matched to a gene: 2. In germline, CDR1 is GTSNPN, CDR2 SVGIG (reference sequence). CDR3 bases: TGTGCCTGGATGGGGGGGTCCGGGGAGCTGTTTTTT. This gives the protein CAWMGGSGELFF.

The V and J genes are TRBV2 and TRBJ2-1, with 9 bases identical to TRBD2. V was pared by 11 bases and J by 7 bases, with 15 bases of the junction left unmatched. The germline V gene has CDR1 SNHLY and CDR2 FYNNEI. This CDR3 is 15 amino acids long. CDR3: CAGVPGTSNQNEQFF. The CDR3 nucleotides read TGTGCCGGGGTTCCCGGGACTAGCAATCAAAATGAGCAGTTCTTC. Using reference TRBV2 and TRBJ2-1 for the parts outside the CDR3, the full variable domain is EPEVTQTPSHQVTQMGQEVILRCVPISNHLYFYWYRQILGQKVEFLVSFYNNEISEKSEIFDDQFSVERPDGSNFTLKIRSTKLEDSAMYFCAGVPGTSNQNEQFFGPGTRLTVL.